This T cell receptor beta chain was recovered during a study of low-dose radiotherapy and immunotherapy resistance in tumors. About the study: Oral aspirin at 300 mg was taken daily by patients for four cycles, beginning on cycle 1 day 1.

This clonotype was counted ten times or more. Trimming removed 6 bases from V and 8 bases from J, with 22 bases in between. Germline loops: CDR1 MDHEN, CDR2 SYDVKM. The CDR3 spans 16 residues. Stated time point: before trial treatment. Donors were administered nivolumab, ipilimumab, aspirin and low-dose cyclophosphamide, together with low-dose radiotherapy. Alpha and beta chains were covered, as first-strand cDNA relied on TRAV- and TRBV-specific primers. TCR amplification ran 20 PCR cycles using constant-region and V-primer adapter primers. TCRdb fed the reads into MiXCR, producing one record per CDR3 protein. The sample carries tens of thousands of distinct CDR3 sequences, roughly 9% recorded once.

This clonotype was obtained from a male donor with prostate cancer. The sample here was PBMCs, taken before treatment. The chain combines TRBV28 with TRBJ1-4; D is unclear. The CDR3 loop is CASSSTTGSRGEKLFF. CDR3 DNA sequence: TGTGCCAGCAGCTCCACCACGGGCTCGAGAGGCGAAAAACTGTTTTTT.